There are a few counts of the clone carrying this T cell receptor (beta chain). Through a sample-barcoded 5' primer and a J-beta primer mix, a second PCR was run for roughly 7 to 12 cycles. TCRdb re-called the 5' RACE reads with MiXCR, one entry per CDR3 protein. The sample lists 920,000 or so distinct CDR3 sequences, 40% to 50% occurring once. Aged roughly 6 to 95, donors were systemically healthy Caucasians from Russia. This record belongs to a study of blood T cells in healthy people across ages. Trimming shortened V by 0 bases and J by 1 base, and 10 bases separated the two germline ends. This CDR3 region has 15 residues. Per the germline V gene, CDR1 is SGHKS and CDR2 is YYEKEE (reference sequence).

Material for sequencing was blood. The gene calls are TRBV5-5 and TRBJ1-1, with D maybe TRBD1 (6 bases). The clonotype comes from a woman aged 55-75 years in good health. The CDR3 loop reads CASSLAGGANTEAFF. DNA for the CDR3: TGTGCCAGCAGCTTGGCCGGGGGGGCGAACACTGAAGCTTTCTTT.